This TCR beta chain is drawn from a study of shared clonotypes between healthy human individuals (dated by TCRdb to 2020 to 2022). Regarding the research as a whole: The cohort comprised a couple of women and a few men aged 18 to 49 years. For each donor, CD4 naive and CD4 memory were each given three plates, CD8 naive was given two plates, and CD8 memory was given one plate. Blood TCR repertoires of four to six healthy adults were deeply sequenced to estimate repertoire size and the extent of clonotype sharing between individuals. Different laboratories and diverse techniques were used to prepare libraries and sequence TCR repertoires, to increase sequencing depth and limit assay-specific biases. Each donor's leukapheresis produced roughly between roughly 0.94 and 9.5 billion PBMCs. Overall study outcomes, separate from this receptor: Naive subsets generally had larger estimated clonotype richness than memory subsets did. The small number of donors limited the genetic and exposure-history diversity represented. Sampling was restricted to blood, and TCR repertoires in tissues likely differ from the TCR repertoires found in blood. Based on pairwise subsampling, the degree of clonotype sharing among donors was expected to be affected by sequencing depth. When a handful of donors were compared, the shared fraction of clonotypes was roughly 4.8% for naive CD4, about 4% for naive CD8, more than 2% for memory CD4, and less than 0.5% for memory CD8. Higher generation probabilities were observed for clonotypes shared by all four sorted-subset donors than for non-shared clonotypes. Even with the large sequencing depth, rarefaction of the sorted-subset datasets indicated that sequencing was incomplete.

A remark on this clone: Its antigen specificity is not known. The record has no base qualities; no much larger clone is one base away.

Donors were healthy HIV-negative adults with no recently reported acute infections or vaccinations. Every donor was a Caucasian adult residing in Nashville, Tennessee, USA. CD4+ T cells were enriched by magnetic negative selection; naive cells were then positively selected on CD45RA, and the negative fraction formed the memory subset. Blood was obtained by leukapheresis, after which PBMCs were separated by Ficoll-Histopaque density gradient centrifugation and cryopreserved in liquid nitrogen vapor phase. Analytical flow cytometry was used to check the purity and quantity of each magnetically sorted T cell population. Genomic DNA was isolated from each sorted fraction and quantified by UV absorbance on a Nanodrop 2000c. Using the deep immunoSEQ assay, multiplex PCR amplified TCR CDR3 regions from genomic DNA. Genomic DNA extracted from each cell subset was distributed evenly over all wells of several immunoSEQ 96-well plates, and each plate served as one replicate. Each replicate PCR for sorted subsets received roughly 200 ng genomic DNA, equal to tens of thousands of T cell genomes. Purified libraries were measured with a Qubit 3.0 fluorometer, size-checked on a Bioanalyzer 2100, and measured again with the KAPA Library Quantification kit. A separate single-read 150-cycle Illumina NextSeq 550 flow cell was used to sequence each immunoSEQ 96-well plate. The published analysis was carried out like this. Because the immunoSEQ output held only junctional sequences and lacked quality scores, the filtering could not match the filtering applied to full-length reads. Sequences were annotated with PyIR, a Python wrapper for IgBLAST v1.9, using IMGT germline references to assign V/J genes and CDR3. Reads were removed for weak V/J assignments (E-value above 1e-6), missing CDR3, stop codons, out-of-frame junctions, or ambiguous translated residues. V3J clonotypes were defined by identical inferred V gene, J gene, and CDR3 amino acid sequence. Percentage overlap between repertoires was calculated by dividing the number of shared unique clonotypes by the size of the smaller repertoire. Richness of each repertoire was evaluated using RTK rarefaction, the Chao1 estimator, and Recon v2.1 estimates of unobserved clonotypes. Generation probabilities were computed with OLGA for all TCRbeta clonotypes obtained by the gDNA method from several donors. The clones in this table, taken by TCRdb from immuneACCESS, are in-frame only. Not every clone is retained; where verified, under half of the shortfall comes from an unresolved V gene, and the cause of the rest is unknown. That table is the source of V, J and clone size, and D and trimming were worked out from the DNA. This sample lists about 2.4 million clones; 93% were detected once. The ten biggest clones cover approximately 0.35% of the sample.

V sheds 5 bases and J sheds 4 bases, leaving 14 bases between their ends. The CDR3, from cysteine to phenylalanine, totals 14 residues. Only CDR3 DNA is held: 42 bases, read in frame from base 1. In the germline V gene, CDR1 corresponds to SGHTA and CDR2 to FQGTGA. The receptor chain draws on TRBV7-3 and TRBJ2-5, with no confident D gene call. Material: naive CD4+ T cells from PBMCs. The sample's cell subset or site label, in plain terms: CD45RA+ positively selected. The receptor comes from a man aged 18-30 years in good health. Some clones in this sample may be carry-over from other donors' samples. The CDR3 sequence is CASSPAGSRETQYF. DNA sequence: TGTGCCAGCAGCCCCGCAGGATCAAGAGAGACCCAGTACTTC.